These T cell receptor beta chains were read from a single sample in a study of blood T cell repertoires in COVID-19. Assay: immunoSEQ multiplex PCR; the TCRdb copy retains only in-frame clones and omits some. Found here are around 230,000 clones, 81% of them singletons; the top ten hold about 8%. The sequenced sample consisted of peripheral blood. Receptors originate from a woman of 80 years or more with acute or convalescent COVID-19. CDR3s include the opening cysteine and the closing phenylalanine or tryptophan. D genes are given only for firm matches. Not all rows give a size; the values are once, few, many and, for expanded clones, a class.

cdr3_nt: TGTGCCAGCAAAAGGTCCGGGGTAGGGTCACCCCTCCACTTT; cdr3_aa: CASKRSGVGSPLHF; j_call: TRBJ1-6; clone_size: .; d_call: .; v_call: TRBV28
cdr3_nt: TGTGCCAGCAGTGAAGGAATGGCAGTAAATGCAGATACGCAGTATTTT; cdr3_aa: CASSEGMAVNADTQYF; j_call: TRBJ2-3; clone_size: .; d_call: .; v_call: TRBV2
cdr3_nt: TGCAGCGCCGTAGCACAGGGGGTGAACACTGAAGCTTTCTTT; cdr3_aa: CSAVAQGVNTEAFF; j_call: TRBJ1-1; clone_size: .; d_call: TRBD1; v_call: TRBV29-1
cdr3_nt: TGCGCCAGCAGCCCAGACAGCGCCACAGCCAAAAACATTCAGTACTTC; cdr3_aa: CASSPDSATAKNIQYF; j_call: TRBJ2-4; clone_size: .; d_call: .; v_call: TRBV5-1
cdr3_nt: TGTGCCAGCAGCTTATCCCGGACAGGTACCTACGAGCAGTACTTC; cdr3_aa: CASSLSRTGTYEQYF; j_call: TRBJ2-7; clone_size: .; d_call: TRBD1; v_call: TRBV25-1
cdr3_nt: TGCAGCGCCGCCGGGACAAACCCACCCGGGGAGCTGTTTTTT; cdr3_aa: CSAAGTNPPGELFF; j_call: TRBJ2-2; clone_size: .; d_call: .; v_call: TRBV29-1
cdr3_nt: TGTGCCAGCTCACCACAAGGGACAGGCTACGAGCAGTACTTC; cdr3_aa: CASSPQGTGYEQYF; j_call: TRBJ2-7; clone_size: .; d_call: TRBD1; v_call: TRBV18
cdr3_nt: TGTGCCAGCAGTGTGGGGGGGCTTGAGCAGTACTTC; cdr3_aa: CASSVGGLEQYF; j_call: TRBJ2-7; clone_size: .; d_call: .; v_call: TRBV25-1
cdr3_nt: TGTGCCACCAGTGTGGGTGGAGGGGGCAATCAGCCCCAGCATTTT; cdr3_aa: CATSVGGGGNQPQHF; j_call: TRBJ1-5; clone_size: .; d_call: .; v_call: TRBV24-1
cdr3_nt: TGCGCCAGCAGCTTGGGCGGGGCGCGAGGGAACACTGAAGCTTTCTTT; cdr3_aa: CASSLGGARGNTEAFF; j_call: TRBJ1-1; clone_size: .; d_call: .; v_call: TRBV5-1
cdr3_nt: TGTGCCAGCAGTGCCCCCCGCACGGGGTCCTACGAGCAGTACTTC; cdr3_aa: CASSAPRTGSYEQYF; j_call: TRBJ2-7; clone_size: .; d_call: .; v_call: TRBV28
cdr3_nt: TGTGCCAGCAGTTTATACATCCGGGGGGCCGAGGCCGTCGCTGAAGCTTTCTTT; cdr3_aa: CASSLYIRGAEAVAEAFF; j_call: TRBJ1-1; clone_size: .; d_call: .; v_call: TRBV27
cdr3_nt: TGTGCCAGCAGGAATCACAGAACTGATACGCAGTATTTT; cdr3_aa: CASRNHRTDTQYF; j_call: TRBJ2-3; clone_size: .; d_call: .; v_call: TRBV6-5
cdr3_nt: TGTGCCAGCAGGGACGGACAGGGCTCCTACGAGCAGTACTTC; cdr3_aa: CASRDGQGSYEQYF; j_call: TRBJ2-7; clone_size: .; d_call: TRBD1; v_call: TRBV2
cdr3_nt: TGTGCCAGCACGGGACAGGGAGGGACCCAGTACTTC; cdr3_aa: CASTGQGGTQYF; j_call: TRBJ2-5; clone_size: once; d_call: TRBD1; v_call: TRBV25-1
cdr3_nt: TGCGCCAGCAGCTTGGAAGGGGCACTAGCGGGAGGGGACGAGCAGTACTTC; cdr3_aa: CASSLEGALAGGDEQYF; j_call: TRBJ2-7; clone_size: .; d_call: TRBD2; v_call: TRBV5-1
cdr3_nt: TGTGCCAGCTCACCATTAAGGGGTGAGCAGTTCTTC; cdr3_aa: CASSPLRGEQFF; j_call: TRBJ2-1; clone_size: .; d_call: .; v_call: TRBV18
cdr3_nt: TGTGCCAGCAGTTCCCACTCTGGAAACACCATATATTTT; cdr3_aa: CASSSHSGNTIYF; j_call: TRBJ1-3; clone_size: few; d_call: .; v_call: TRBV27
cdr3_nt: TGTGCCAGCTCACCAAGGACAGGCGGGCTCGAGCAGTACTTC; cdr3_aa: CASSPRTGGLEQYF; j_call: TRBJ2-7; clone_size: .; d_call: TRBD1; v_call: TRBV18
cdr3_nt: TGTGCCAGCAGTTACTCGGGACAGCCTAATTCACCCCTCCACTTT; cdr3_aa: CASSYSGQPNSPLHF; j_call: TRBJ1-6; clone_size: few; d_call: TRBD1; v_call: TRBV6-5
cdr3_nt: TGTGCCAGCAGCACGTCACCAGCTAATGAAAAACTGTTTTTT; cdr3_aa: CASSTSPANEKLFF; j_call: TRBJ1-4; clone_size: .; d_call: .; v_call: TRBV9
cdr3_nt: TGTGCCAGCAGCCTAGGGGCTTTGAGCTACGAGCAGTACTTC; cdr3_aa: CASSLGALSYEQYF; j_call: TRBJ2-7; clone_size: .; d_call: .; v_call: TRBV11-2
cdr3_nt: TGTGCCAGCAGCCAAGACTGGGACAGTAGCACAGATACGCAGTATTTT; cdr3_aa: CASSQDWDSSTDTQYF; j_call: TRBJ2-3; clone_size: .; d_call: TRBD1; v_call: TRBV3-1/TRBV3-2
cdr3_nt: TGTGCCAGCAGCGTAGCTTTTGGACAGGGGGATTACGAGCAGTACTTC; cdr3_aa: CASSVAFGQGDYEQYF; j_call: TRBJ2-7; clone_size: .; d_call: TRBD1; v_call: TRBV9
cdr3_nt: TGTGCCAGCAGCCCTACTAGCGGGGGGGCCACCGGGGAGCTGTTTTTT; cdr3_aa: CASSPTSGGATGELFF; j_call: TRBJ2-2; clone_size: few; d_call: TRBD2; v_call: TRBV6-2/TRBV6-3
cdr3_nt: TGTGCCAGTAGTATCCGAGTTGTCGTCTCCTACGAGCAGTACTTC; cdr3_aa: CASSIRVVVSYEQYF; j_call: TRBJ2-7; clone_size: .; d_call: .; v_call: TRBV19
cdr3_nt: TGTGCCAGTAGTCTCCTTAATGAGCAGTTCTTC; cdr3_aa: CASSLLNEQFF; j_call: TRBJ2-1; clone_size: .; d_call: .; v_call: TRBV19
cdr3_nt: TGCGCCGGCTTTCGGCAGGGTAAACTCCACGAGCAGTACTTC; cdr3_aa: CAGFRQGKLHEQYF; j_call: TRBJ2-7; clone_size: .; d_call: .; v_call: TRBV10-1
cdr3_nt: TGCGCCAGCAGTGAGGCCCTGAACACTGAAGCTTTCTTT; cdr3_aa: CASSEALNTEAFF; j_call: TRBJ1-1; clone_size: .; d_call: .; v_call: TRBV5-1
cdr3_nt: TGTGCCAGCAGCGTACAGGCAGGGGGCGTTCTCGAAAACATTCAGTACTTC; cdr3_aa: CASSVQAGGVLENIQYF; j_call: TRBJ2-4; clone_size: .; d_call: TRBD1; v_call: TRBV9
cdr3_nt: TGTGCCAGCAGTGCCGGGATTAATCCAAATTCACCCCTCCACTTT; cdr3_aa: CASSAGINPNSPLHF; j_call: TRBJ1-6; clone_size: .; d_call: .; v_call: TRBV6-4
cdr3_nt: TGTGCTTCAGGGGCGAGGTCTGGAAACACCATATATTTT; cdr3_aa: CASGARSGNTIYF; j_call: TRBJ1-3; clone_size: .; d_call: .; v_call: TRBV25-1